Below are 5 T cell receptor beta chains sequenced from a single sample in a study of CD8+ T cells in alopecia areata. RNA extraction and reverse transcription yielded cDNA as sequencing template. The data were produced by immunoSEQ multiplex PCR, yet TCRdb's version contains in-frame clones alone and is incomplete. In the table there are about 110,000 clones, 58% of which are singletons. Sequencing input: NKG2D-low CD8+ T cells sorted from blood. These receptors were taken from a human donor with alopecia areata.

This chain uses TRBV11-2 with TRBJ2-3; 8 nucleotides match TRBD2. Germline CDR1 reads SGHAT; CDR2 reads FQNNGV. The CDR3 loop spans 15 amino acids. V was pared by 5 bases and J by 1 base, with 5 bases of the junction left unmatched. The CDR3 DNA reads TGTGCCAGCAGCCTAACTAGCGGACGCACAGATACGCAGTATTTT. Its protein is CASSLTSGRTDTQYF.

The chain is built from TRBV5-4 and TRBJ2-7, with a tentative D call TRBD2 (5 bases). Trimming shortened V by 3 bases and J by 3 bases, and 16 bases separated the two germline ends. The CDR3 extends over 15 amino acids. The germline gives CDR1 SGHNT, CDR2 YYREEE (reference sequence). Here the CDR3 DNA reads TGTGCCAGCAGCTCAACCCCAGACTACCACTACGAGCAGTACTTC. Protein: CASSSTPDYHYEQYF.

The chain combines TRBV13 with TRBJ1-1, with a possible D match to TRBD1 (5 bases). Trimming removed 5 bases from V and 2 bases from J, with 18 bases in between. The CDR3 is 16 amino acids. Germline CDR1 reads PRHDT; CDR2 reads FYEKMQ (reference sequence). DNA of the CDR3: TGTGCCAGCAGCGACAGCGAATTTACAGCCAACACTGAAGCTTTCTTT. Translation gives CASSDSEFTANTEAFF.

V and J are TRBV28 and TRBJ2-7, with TRBD1 matching over 11 bases. V was pared by 4 bases and J by 0 bases, with 8 bases of the junction left unmatched. Germline loops: CDR1 MDHEN, CDR2 SYDVKM. The CDR3 sequence is 17 residues long. The CDR3 region is CASSSLTGTGGSYEQYF. The CDR3 nucleotides are TGTGCCAGCAGTTCTCTTACCGGGACAGGGGGCTCCTACGAGCAGTACTTC.

This sequence joins TRBV27 and TRBJ2-7, with 8 bases aligning to TRBD2. V shed 6 bases, J shed 2 bases, and the junction held 18 bases outside the gene matches. Germline values: CDR1 MNHEY, CDR2 SMNVEV (reference sequence). This CDR3 has 18 residues. CDR3 in amino acids: CASSTRPIIAGRPYEQYF. CDR3 sequence (DNA): TGTGCCAGCAGCACGCGCCCCATTATAGCGGGACGCCCCTACGAGCAGTACTTC.